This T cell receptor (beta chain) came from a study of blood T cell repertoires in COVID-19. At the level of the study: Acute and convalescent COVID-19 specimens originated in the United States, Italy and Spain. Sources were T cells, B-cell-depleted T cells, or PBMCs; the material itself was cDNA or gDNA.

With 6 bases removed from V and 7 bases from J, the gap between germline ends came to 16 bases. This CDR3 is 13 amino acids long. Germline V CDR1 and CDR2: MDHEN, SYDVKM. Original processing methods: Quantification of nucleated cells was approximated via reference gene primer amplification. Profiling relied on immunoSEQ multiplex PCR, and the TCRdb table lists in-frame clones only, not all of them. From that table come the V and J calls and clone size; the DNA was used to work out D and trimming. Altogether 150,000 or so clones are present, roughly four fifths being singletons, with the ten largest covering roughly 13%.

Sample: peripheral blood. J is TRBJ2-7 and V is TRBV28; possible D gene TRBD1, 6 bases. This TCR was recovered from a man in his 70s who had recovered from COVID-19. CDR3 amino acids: CASRFNGQTEQYF. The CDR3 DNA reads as TGTGCCAGCAGGTTTAACGGACAGACTGAGCAGTACTTC.